This entry concerns a single TCR beta chain. As yet, its antigen is unknown. Only in-frame clones appear in the TCRdb table, and some are missing; sequencing was by immunoSEQ multiplex PCR. The sample consists of tens of thousands of clones, 65% to 90% of them appearing once. The data stem from a study of a mutant IDH1 vaccine in newly diagnosed glioma. Study summary: Treated patients, about 60% male and roughly 40% female, averaged 40.4 years of age. Patients got radiotherapy, temozolomide, or both beforehand, and most got both. General observations from the study: Most patients, approximately 93%, showed vaccine-induced immune responses. Changes in the top peripheral T cell clonotypes seemingly had no bearing on pseudoprogression.

Time point noted: baseline, week 1 (first vaccination visit). Treatment described: pre-vaccination baseline after standard-of-care therapy. This sample comprised PBMCs, obtained from a glioma patient treated with radiotherapy, temozolomide or both. The receptor was derived from a man aged 25-45 years with glioma.

The CDR3 here is CASSLTQNTDTQYF. The CDR3 DNA reads TGTGCCAGCAGCTTGACACAGAACACAGATACGCAGTATTTT. The chain couples TRBV5-4 to TRBJ2-3, with D unclear. CDR1 SGHNT and CDR2 YYREEE come from the germline V gene (reference sequence). Trimming stripped 1 base from V and 2 bases from J, with 8 bases between. CDR3 length: 14 amino acids.